The sequence of this T cell receptor (beta chain) was determined in a study of identical twins. TCRdb recomputed calls from the 5' RACE reads with MiXCR, one row per CDR3 protein. The table records some 1,600,000 distinct CDR3 sequences, roughly a third of them present only once. Study-wide points: The analysis was cross-sectional rather than longitudinal within donors. Whereas memory repertoires showed no such difference, abundant cord blood beta clonotypes carried fewer insertions.

In the case of this clonotype: The antigen is undetermined.

Sequenced: cord blood. This TCR was recovered from a newborn girl in good health.

The CDR3 here is CASSLMGGNSYQPQHF. CDR3 nucleotides: TGTGCCAGCAGCTTAATGGGGGGCAACAGTTATCAGCCCCAGCATTTT. This chain links TRBV11-2 with TRBJ1-5; D might be TRBD1 (6 bases). The CDR3 runs 16 residues. The V end was cut by 2 bases, the J end by 5 bases, with 16 bases between. Germline V lookup: CDR1 SGHAT, CDR2 FQNNGV. The full variable domain, with the rest looked up from reference TRBV11-2 and TRBJ1-5, is EAGVAQSPRYKIIEKRQSVAFWCNPISGHATLYWYQQILGQGPKLLIQFQNNGVVDDSQLPKDRFSAERLKGVDSTLKIQPAKLEDSAVYLCASSLMGGNSYQPQHFGDGTRLSIL.